This T cell receptor (beta chain) appears in the sequencing data of a study of blood T cell repertoires in COVID-19. The repertoire was sequenced with immunoSEQ multiplex PCR; TCRdb's copy has only in-frame clones and lacks some. This sample carries under 200,000 clones, around 82% of them seen once, and the ten largest clones take less than 3%. Germline CDR1 and CDR2: SGHVS and FQNEAQ. With 5 bases clipped from V and 4 bases from J, the junction kept 2 bases outside the gene matches. There are 13 residues in the CDR3. V and J are TRBV7-8 and TRBJ1-1; 9 positions match TRBD1. Specimen: peripheral blood. This clonotype originated in a human donor with acute or convalescent COVID-19. The donor label of this sample is uncertain. The chain's CDR3 is CASSQDRGTEAFF. The CDR3 bases are TGTGCCAGCAGCCAGGACAGGGGCACTGAAGCTTTCTTT.